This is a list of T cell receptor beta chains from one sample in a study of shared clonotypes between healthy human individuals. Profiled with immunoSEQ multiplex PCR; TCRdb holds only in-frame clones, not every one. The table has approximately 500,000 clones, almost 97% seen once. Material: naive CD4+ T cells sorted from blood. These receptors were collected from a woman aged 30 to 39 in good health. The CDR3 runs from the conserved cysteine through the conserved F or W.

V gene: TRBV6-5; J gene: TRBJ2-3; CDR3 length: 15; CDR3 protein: CASTHSRGNTDTQYF
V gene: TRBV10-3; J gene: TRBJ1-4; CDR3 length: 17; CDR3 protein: CAISEGQGVATNEKLFF
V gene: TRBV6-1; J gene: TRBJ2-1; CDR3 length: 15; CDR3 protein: CASMAQGINWNEQFF
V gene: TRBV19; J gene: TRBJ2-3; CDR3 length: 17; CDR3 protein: CASSIEHGGIVTDTQYF
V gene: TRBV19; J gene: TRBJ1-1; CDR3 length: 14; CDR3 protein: CASTNSGGGTEAFF
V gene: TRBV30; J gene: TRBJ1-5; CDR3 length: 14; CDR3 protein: CAWSKNRENQPQHF
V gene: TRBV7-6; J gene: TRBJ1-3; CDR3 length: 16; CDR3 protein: CASSWGPREAGNTIYF
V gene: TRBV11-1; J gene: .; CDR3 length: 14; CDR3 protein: CASSLSDGSYEQYF
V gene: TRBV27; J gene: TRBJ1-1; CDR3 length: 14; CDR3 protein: CASLFSGDATEAFF
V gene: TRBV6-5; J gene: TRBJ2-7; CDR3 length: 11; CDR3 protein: CASHKGFEQYF
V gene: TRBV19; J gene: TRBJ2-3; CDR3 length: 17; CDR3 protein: CASSIDHGLAGADTQYF
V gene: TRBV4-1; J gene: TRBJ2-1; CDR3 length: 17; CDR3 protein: CASSHRAELQAFNEQFF
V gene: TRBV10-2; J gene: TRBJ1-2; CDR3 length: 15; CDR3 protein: CASSEGTEINYGYTF
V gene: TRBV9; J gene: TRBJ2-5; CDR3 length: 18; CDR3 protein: CASSVGGLAAGYQETQYF
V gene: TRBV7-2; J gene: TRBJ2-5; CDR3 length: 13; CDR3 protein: CASSLQGLGYEYF
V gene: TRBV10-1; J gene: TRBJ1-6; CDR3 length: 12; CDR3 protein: CASSQGGSPLHF
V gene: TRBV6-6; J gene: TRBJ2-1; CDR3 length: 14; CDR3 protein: CASTRTGPYNEQFF
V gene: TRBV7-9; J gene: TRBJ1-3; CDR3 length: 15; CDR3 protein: CASSSGTGPRDTIYF
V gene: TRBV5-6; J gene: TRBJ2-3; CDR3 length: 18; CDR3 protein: CASSPVAGSGWGTDTQYF
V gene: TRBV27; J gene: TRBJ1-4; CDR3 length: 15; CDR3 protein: CASRRQGVTNEKLFF
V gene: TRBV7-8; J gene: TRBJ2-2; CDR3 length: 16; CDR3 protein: CASSLVFSTNTGELFF
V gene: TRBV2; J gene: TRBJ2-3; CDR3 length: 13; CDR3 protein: CASSVKNFDTQYF
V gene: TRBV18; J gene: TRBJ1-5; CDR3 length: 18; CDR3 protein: CASSQLDRGSGGNQPQHF
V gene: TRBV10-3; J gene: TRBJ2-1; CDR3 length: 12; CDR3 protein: CAISESSNEQFF
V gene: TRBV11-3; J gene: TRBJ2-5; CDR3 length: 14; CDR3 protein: CASSLGDTQETQYF
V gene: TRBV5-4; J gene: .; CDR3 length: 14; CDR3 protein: CASSSPLAPYEQYF
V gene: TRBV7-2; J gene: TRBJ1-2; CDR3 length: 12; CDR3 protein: CASSQDGYGYTF
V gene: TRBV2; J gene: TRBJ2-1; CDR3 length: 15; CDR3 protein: CASRTSGNPLNEQFF
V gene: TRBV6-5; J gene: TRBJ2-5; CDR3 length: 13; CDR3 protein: CASTGGLGETQYF
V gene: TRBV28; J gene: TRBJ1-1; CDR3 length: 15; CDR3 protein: CASSLALGGTTEAFF
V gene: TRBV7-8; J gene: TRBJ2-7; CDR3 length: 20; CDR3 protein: CASSSTPVSTSGRRSYEQYF
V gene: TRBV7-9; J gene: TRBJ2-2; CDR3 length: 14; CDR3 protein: CASNEGRLTGELFF
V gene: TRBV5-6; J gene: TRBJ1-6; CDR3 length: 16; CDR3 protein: CASSLWSPSYNSPLHF
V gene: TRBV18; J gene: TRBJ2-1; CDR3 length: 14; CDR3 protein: CASSPLREGYEQFF
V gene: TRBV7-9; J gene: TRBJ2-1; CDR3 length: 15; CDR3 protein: CASSSRTSAYNEQFF
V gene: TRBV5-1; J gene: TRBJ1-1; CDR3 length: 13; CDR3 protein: CASSQDPGSRAFF
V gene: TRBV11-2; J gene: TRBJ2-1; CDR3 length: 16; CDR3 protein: CASSPGWGAHSNEQFF
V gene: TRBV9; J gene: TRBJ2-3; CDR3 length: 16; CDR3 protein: CASSGHSGGPVNTQYF
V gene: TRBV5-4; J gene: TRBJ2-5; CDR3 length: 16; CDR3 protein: CASSFPGTGVRETQYF
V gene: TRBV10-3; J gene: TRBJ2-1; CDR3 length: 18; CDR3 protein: CAISDKAGKGLRGDEQFF
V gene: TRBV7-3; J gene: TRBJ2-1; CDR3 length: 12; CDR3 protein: CASSFLAEVQFF
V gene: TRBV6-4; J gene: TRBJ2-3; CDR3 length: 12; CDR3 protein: CASSDTSDTQYF
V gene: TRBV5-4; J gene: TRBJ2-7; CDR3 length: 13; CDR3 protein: CASSLEPIYEQYF
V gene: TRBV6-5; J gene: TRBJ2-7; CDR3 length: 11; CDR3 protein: CASAARGEQYF
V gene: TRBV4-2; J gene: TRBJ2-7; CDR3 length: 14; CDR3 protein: CASSQAQGIYEQYF
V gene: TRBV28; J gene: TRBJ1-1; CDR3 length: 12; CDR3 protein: CASSLSWTEAFF
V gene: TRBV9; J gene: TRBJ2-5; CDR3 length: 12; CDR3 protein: CASSVGGETQYF
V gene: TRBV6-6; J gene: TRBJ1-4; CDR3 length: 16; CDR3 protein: CASSSGQYATNEKLFF
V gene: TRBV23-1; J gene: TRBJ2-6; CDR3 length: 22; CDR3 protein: CASSQSGEVVRTLRSGANVLTF
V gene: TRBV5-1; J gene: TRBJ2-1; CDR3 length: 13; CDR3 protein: CASSLGRANEQFF
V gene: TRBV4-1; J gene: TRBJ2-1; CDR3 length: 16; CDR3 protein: CASSQPWQGANNEQFF
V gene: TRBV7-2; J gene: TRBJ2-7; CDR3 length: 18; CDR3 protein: CASSLGISGSLSRYEQYF
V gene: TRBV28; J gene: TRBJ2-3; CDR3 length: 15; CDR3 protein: CASTPRTPYTDTQYF
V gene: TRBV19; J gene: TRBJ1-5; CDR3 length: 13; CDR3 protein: CASSIAADQPQHF
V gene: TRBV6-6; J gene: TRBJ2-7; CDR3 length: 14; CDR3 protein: CASTSVRGAYEQYF
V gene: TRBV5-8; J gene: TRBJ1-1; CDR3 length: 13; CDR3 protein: CASSLVVQGTAFF
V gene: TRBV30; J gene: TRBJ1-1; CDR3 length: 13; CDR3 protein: CAWSVQDNTEAFF
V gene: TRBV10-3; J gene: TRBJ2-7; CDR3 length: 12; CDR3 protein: CAISESGYEQYF
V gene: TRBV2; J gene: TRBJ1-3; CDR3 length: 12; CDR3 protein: CASSRSGNTIYF